This T cell receptor (beta chain) was sequenced in a study of tumor-infiltrating lymphocytes in primary liver carcinoma. Background on the study: Measuring about 4 to 10 cm across, the tumors were staged as T1-T3 N0M0.

Findings of the study overall: Tumor samples exhibited a significantly greater top-250-clone fraction than blood samples (p = 0.039). Since sampling was bulk and unsorted, CD4+ and CD8+ repertoires were not compared.

In this sample, this clonotype turned up once. Antigen unknown. The junction departs from the called germline gene at one end, perhaps through a read error. Researchers generated TCR beta cDNA from approximately 0.55 ug of total RNA, relying on a constant-region primer. Three rounds of nested multiplex PCR with slightly modified ARM-PCR produced TCR beta libraries. TRBV1-TRBV30 forward primers paired with a C-beta reverse primer drove the first two PCR rounds, about 10 cycles each. One entry per CDR3 protein results from TCRdb running MiXCR on the multiplex PCR reads. The top ten clones hold approximately 17% of a sample with just over 300,000 distinct CDR3 sequences, around three fifths of them seen once. The CDR3 runs 15 residues. The germline V gene encodes CDR1 SQVTM and CDR2 ANQGSEA. For blood RNA, unsorted whole blood served as the source, and germline DNA was extracted too. Those patients suffered from chronic HBV infection and were treatment-naive.

The TCR comes from a woman aged 30 to 39 with primary liver carcinoma and hepatitis B virus infection. The V gene is TRBV29-1, the J gene TRBJ2-5; 7 bases are a match to TRBD2. Sequencing input: peripheral blood. The CDR3 is CSVESGTNRRETQYF. CDR3 coding DNA: TGCAGTGTTGAATCAGGGACTAACCGCCGAGAGACCCAGTACTTC.